The 21 T cell receptor beta chains below were found in one sample sequenced in a study of blood T cell repertoires in COVID-19. Sequenced by immunoSEQ multiplex PCR; TCRdb stores in-frame clones only, minus some. Seen here are 120,000 to 150,000 clones, approximately 80% observed once, and the top ten hold approximately 5%. The sample was peripheral blood. These receptors were collected from a human donor in a cohort sampled during active COVID-19.

The chain uses TRBV6-6 and TRBJ2-3, with a weak D call TRBD2 (7 bases). This CDR3 is 16 amino acids long. V lost 0 bases, J lost 5 bases, and 15 bases lay in between. CDR1 and CDR2 from the germline V gene are MNHNY and SVGAGI (reference sequence). The DNA for the CDR3 is TGTGCCAGCAGTTACTCGAGGGGGGGTAGCGGAGATACGCAGTATTTT. It codes for CASSYSRGGSGDTQYF.

This rearrangement joins TRBV5-1 to TRBJ2-1, with 8 nucleotides matching TRBD1. The CDR3 contains 15 residues. Germline V gives CDR1 SGHRS, CDR2 YFSETQ. Germline trimming cut 0 bases from V and 6 bases from J; bases unmatched to any gene: 5. The CDR3 region is CASSLDGQGANEQFF. CDR3 nucleotides: TGCGCCAGCAGCTTGGATGGCCAGGGGGCCAATGAGCAGTTCTTC.

The CDR3 loop reads CASSSEGSGANVLTF. For the CDR3, the DNA is TGTGCCAGCAGCTCAGAGGGGAGCGGGGCCAACGTCCTGACTTTC. The rearrangement uses TRBV11-3 and TRBJ2-6, with D tentatively TRBD1 or TRBD2 (5 bases each). CDR3 length: 15 amino acids. Germline V gene lookup returns CDR1 SGHNT and CDR2 YENEEA. Trimming took 4 bases from V and 4 from J, leaving 11 bases between them.

The genes are TRBV5-1 and TRBJ1-2; D not certain. CDR1 and CDR2 (germline): SGHRS, YFSETQ. V lost 1 base to trimming and J lost 6 bases, with 10 bases between them. The CDR3 consists of 13 residues. This chain's CDR3 is CASSLRGSDGYTF. CDR3 bases: TGCGCCAGCAGCTTGCGGGGAAGCGATGGCTACACCTTC. The variable domain in full, with the rest retrieved from reference TRBV5-1 and TRBJ1-2, is KAGVTQTPRYLIKTRGQQVTLSCSPISGHRSVSWYQQTPGQGLQFLFEYFSETQRNKGNFPGRFSGRQFSNSRSEMNVSTLELGDSALYLCASSLRGSDGYTFGSGTRLTVV.

The rearrangement links TRBV9 to TRBJ1-1; unclear D gene. The CDR3 length is 18 residues. The V and J ends lost 2 bases and 3 bases respectively, with 23 bases between them. CDR1 and CDR2 (germline): SGDLS, YYNGEE. The CDR3 nucleotides read TGTGCCAGCAGCGTTTCCGTGATGGGCCCGACGAAGGACACTGAAGCTTTCTTT. This translates into CASSVSVMGPTKDTEAFF.

The V gene is TRBV7-9, the J gene TRBJ2-7, with TRBD1 identical over 10 bases. CDR1 SEHNR and CDR2 FQNEAQ come from the germline V gene (reference sequence). The junction had 12 bases not matched to a gene; V was cut back by 5 bases and J by 5 bases. The length of the CDR3 is 16 residues. CDR3 nucleotide sequence: TGTGCCAGCAGCCCCGGTTGGGACAGGGGAAACGACGAGCAGTACTTC. Its protein product is CASSPGWDRGNDEQYF.

The gene calls are TRBV5-1 and TRBJ2-1; the match to TRBD2 covers 10 bases. Germline CDR1 reads SGHRS; CDR2 reads YFSETQ. V dropped 1 base and J dropped 8; count of bases not matched to a gene: 9. The CDR3 contains 16 residues. The CDR3 here is CASSLTSGRAYDEQFF. CDR3 DNA: TGCGCCAGCAGCTTGACGAGCGGGAGGGCCTATGATGAGCAGTTCTTC.

The rearrangement uses TRBV9 and TRBJ1-4; D remains ambiguous. The CDR3 is 15 amino acids. V gave up 4 bases and J gave up 4 bases, with 14 bases separating them. Germline V gives CDR1 SGDLS, CDR2 YYNGEE. CDR3 sequence reads: CASSPQVAGNEKLFF. CDR3 nucleotides: TGTGCCAGCAGCCCCCAAGTAGCGGGTAATGAAAAACTGTTTTTT.

This clone was found a few times. The chain has TRBV5-6 and TRBJ2-7, with D possibly being TRBD1 (6 bases). Germline-derived CDR1 and CDR2 are SGHDT and YYEEEE. The CDR3 has 14 residues. The V end lost 4 bases, the J end lost 6 bases, and 17 bases lay between the germline ends. This CDR3 is CASSPRDIVFEQYV. Here the CDR3 DNA reads TGTGCCAGCAGCCCTAGGGACATTGTATTCGAGCAGTACGTC.

The CDR3 region is CASSEGWGQGSSYNSPLHF. The CDR3 DNA reads as TGTGCCAGCAGTGAAGGTTGGGGACAGGGGTCCTCCTATAATTCACCCCTCCACTTT. This rearrangement joins TRBV6-1 to TRBJ1-6; TRBD1 agrees at 10 bases. V was clipped by 1 base and J by 0 bases; unmatched bases: 6. The CDR3 has 19 amino acids. Germline lookup yields CDR1 MNHNS and CDR2 SASEGT.

The chain carries TRBV28 and TRBJ2-3, with TRBD2 matching over 9 bases. This CDR3 has 14 amino acids. Germline lookup yields CDR1 MDHEN and CDR2 SYDVKM. The V gene end was trimmed by 9 bases and the J gene end by 3 bases; junction bases not matched to a gene: 7. CDR3 protein: CASTTSGRTDTQYF. Written as DNA, the CDR3 is TGTGCCAGTACGACTAGCGGACGTACAGATACGCAGTATTTT.

This clone was observed a few times. The chain joins TRBV5-1 to TRBJ2-1, with 11 bases matching TRBD2. Germline V gene sequence: CDR1 SGHRS, CDR2 YFSETQ. CDR3 length: 15 amino acids. V shed 4 bases and J 4 bases; nucleotides not matched to a gene: 4. The CDR3 coding sequence is TGCGCCAGCAGCCCGGGACTAGCGGAGTACAATGAGCAGTTCTTC. Translating it yields CASSPGLAEYNEQFF.

The DNA of the CDR3 is TGTGCCATCAGTCCGGCAGGGACTACTGAAGCTTTCTTT. It specifies CAISPAGTTEAFF. The V gene is TRBV10-3, the J gene TRBJ1-1; perhaps TRBD1 as D (5 bases). The ends were cut back, 5 bases at V and 5 bases at J, with 12 bases in the middle. From germline, CDR1 is ENHRY and CDR2 SYGVKD. The CDR3 runs 13 residues.

The chain combines TRBV2 with TRBJ2-7; possible D gene TRBD2, 6 bases. V lost 7 bases and J 4 bases, leaving 17 bases between the germline ends. This CDR3 has 14 amino acids. Germline values: CDR1 SNHLY, CDR2 FYNNEI. CDR3 bases: TGTGCCAGCAACCCGTTCAAGCGGGTTTACGAGCAGTACTTC. Its protein product is CASNPFKRVYEQYF.

V and J are TRBV20-1 and TRBJ2-5; D not resolved. V was shortened by 3 bases and J by 7 bases, with 9 bases between the two germline ends. CDR1 and CDR2 from the germline V gene are DFQATT and SNEGSKA (reference sequence). The CDR3 consists of 11 residues. The DNA of the CDR3 is TGCAGTGCTAGCAAGTCGGGGACCCAGTACTTC. This encodes CSASKSGTQYF.

The gene calls are TRBV5-1 and TRBJ2-1; 7 bases fit TRBD2. The ends lost 0 bases at V and 9 bases at J; junction bases unmatched: 6. From germline, CDR1 is SGHRS and CDR2 YFSETQ. This CDR3 contains 14 residues. The CDR3 sequence is CASSLGVGGAEQFF. The CDR3 nucleotides read TGCGCCAGCAGCTTGGGAGTGGGAGGGGCTGAGCAGTTCTTC.

This clone came up once. V usage is TRBV6-1 and J usage is TRBJ2-3; tentatively, D is TRBD1 (6 bases). CDR1 is MNHNS, CDR2 SASEGT, per germline. This CDR3 has 16 amino acids. Trimming removed 1 base from V and 5 bases from J, with 16 bases in between. CDR3 residues: CASSEGGRGFGDTQYF. The DNA of the CDR3 is TGTGCCAGCAGTGAAGGGGGCAGGGGATTTGGAGATACGCAGTATTTT.

The rearrangement uses TRBV3-1 (or the pseudogene TRBV3-2) and TRBJ2-5, with TRBD1 identical over 8 bases. Germline V gene sequence: CDR1 LGHDT, CDR2 YNNKEL (reference sequence). The CDR3 totals 15 residues. J gave up 0 bases and V 4 bases, and 4 bases lay outside the gene matches. Here the CDR3 reads CASSPPGQDQETQYF. For the CDR3, the DNA is TGTGCCAGCAGCCCCCCGGGACAGGACCAAGAGACCCAGTACTTC.

The rearrangement joins TRBV6-4 to TRBJ2-3; 9 bases line up with TRBD2. With V trimmed by 4 bases and J by 5 bases, 10 bases remained unmatched. The CDR3 spans 16 residues. The V gene's germline CDR1 is MRHNA and CDR2 SNTAGT. The CDR3 DNA reads as TGTGCCAGCAGTGTGGCTAGCGGGGATGGGGGAGATACGCAGTATTTT. Translating it yields CASSVASGDGGDTQYF.

The chain combines TRBV7-9 with TRBJ1-1; the D is unclear. Deletions cut 5 bases from V and 0 bases from J, with 10 bases between. The CDR3 length is 14 residues. Germline CDR1 reads SEHNR; CDR2 reads FQNEAQ (reference sequence). The CDR3: CASSIEGMNTEAFF. CDR3 nucleotide sequence: TGTGCCAGCAGCATTGAGGGCATGAACACTGAAGCTTTCTTT.

This clone occurred a few times. This rearrangement joins TRBV6-1 to TRBJ1-2, with D hard to call. Germline V gives CDR1 MNHNS, CDR2 SASEGT. The CDR3 has 16 residues. The V and J ends lost 2 bases and 2 bases respectively, with 15 bases between them. CDR3 DNA: TGTGCCAGCAGTGAATTCGGGGTAGGGAGAAACTATGGCTACACCTTC. Its protein product is CASSEFGVGRNYGYTF.